Listed below are T cell receptor beta chains from one sample, sequenced in a study of OX40 agonist ivuxolimab in advanced cancers. The assay was immunoSEQ multiplex PCR, and TCRdb's table has in-frame clones only and misses some. The sample includes tens of thousands of clones, roughly 80% of them seen just once. This material consisted of CD4+ or CD8+ T cells sorted from blood, taken in a trial of the OX40 agonist ivuxolimab. These receptors were taken from an adult with an advanced solid tumor such as melanoma, head and neck, liver or kidney cancer. CDR3s include the opening cysteine and the closing phenylalanine or tryptophan. The order of the fields is D gene, J gene, V gene, clone size, CDR3 protein, CDR3 DNA. D genes are given only for firm matches. Some rows have no size entry. The others give once, few or many, or a class for an expanded clone.

>TRBD1|TRBJ1-5|TRBV2|-
CASSFWGTGGRPSNQPQHF
TGTGCCAGCAGCTTCTGGGGGACAGGGGGCCGCCCTAGCAATCAGCCCCAGCATTTT
>-|TRBJ2-1|TRBV5-6|once
CASSLGSRHEQFF
TGTGCCAGCAGCTTAGGTAGCCGCCATGAGCAGTTCTTC
>-|TRBJ2-3|TRBV6-1|-
CASSEGTGGKTQYF
TGTGCCAGCAGTGAAGGAACGGGCGGAAAGACGCAGTATTTT
>TRBD2|TRBJ2-1|TRBV5-1|-
CASSLVAGGPGNEQFF
TGCGCCAGCAGCTTGGTGGCGGGAGGGCCGGGTAATGAGCAGTTCTTC
>TRBD1|TRBJ2-2|TRBV27|-
CASTGRTGVPGELFF
TGTGCCAGCACAGGGCGGACAGGGGTCCCCGGGGAGCTGTTTTTT
>-|TRBJ2-7|TRBV11-2|-
CASAGDPFYEQYF
TGTGCCAGCGCTGGGGACCCATTCTACGAGCAGTACTTC
>TRBD2|TRBJ2-2|TRBV9|-
CASSVSGGGLPNTGELFF
TGTGCCAGCAGCGTCAGCGGGGGTGGGTTACCAAACACCGGGGAGCTGTTTTTT
>TRBD2|TRBJ2-1|TRBV29-1|few
CSVGTSGLNNEQFF
TGCAGCGTTGGGACTAGCGGGCTTAACAATGAGCAGTTCTTC
>TRBD2|TRBJ2-5|TRBV9|-
CASSVSGGARETQYF
TGTGCCAGCAGCGTTAGCGGGGGGGCCCGGGAGACCCAGTACTTC
>-|TRBJ1-4|TRBV5-6|-
CASSLLETNEKLFF
TGTGCCAGCAGCTTGTTGGAAACCAATGAAAAACTGTTTTTT
>-|TRBJ2-7|TRBV18|-
CASSPRQSSYEQYF
TGTGCCAGCTCACCACGACAGAGCTCCTACGAGCAGTACTTC
>TRBD1|TRBJ1-2|TRBV11-2|-
CASSITAGAGGYGYTF
TGTGCCAGCAGTATTACCGCTGGGGCAGGGGGGTATGGCTACACCTTC
>-|TRBJ1-2|TRBV5-4|-
CASSMDGHGYTF
TGTGCCAGCAGCATGGACGGACATGGCTACACCTTC
>-|TRBJ1-2|TRBV2|-
CASNVEQGNYGYTF
TGTGCCAGCAATGTGGAACAGGGAAACTATGGCTACACCTTC
>-|TRBJ1-3|TRBV14|-
CASSQGGWTSGNTIYF
TGTGCCAGCAGCCAAGGGGGGTGGACCTCTGGAAACACCATATATTTT
>-|TRBJ2-7|TRBV27|-
CASSRRRELYEQYF
TGTGCCAGCAGTCGACGCAGGGAACTCTACGAGCAGTACTTC
>-|TRBJ2-2|TRBV30|few
CAWMQGGSGELFF
TGTGCCTGGATGCAGGGGGGGTCGGGGGAGCTGTTTTTT
>-|TRBJ2-1|TRBV5-1|-
CASSLWGGGIPGQPGNEQFF
TGCGCCAGCAGCTTGTGGGGGGGAGGAATTCCGGGACAGCCTGGGAATGAGCAGTTCTTC
>-|TRBJ2-2|TRBV14|-
CASSHDTGELFF
TGTGCCAGCAGCCACGACACCGGGGAGCTGTTTTTT